This is a list of T cell receptor beta chains from one sample in a study of blood T cell repertoires in COVID-19. Profiling relied on immunoSEQ multiplex PCR, and the TCRdb table lists in-frame clones only, not all of them. The repertoire holds 130,000 to 150,000 clones, around 87% seen once, with approximately 40% in the top ten. The sample consisted of peripheral blood. The receptors were gathered from a man aged 45-60 years who had recovered from COVID-19. The CDR3 runs from the conserved cysteine through the conserved F or W. A D gene is named only where the DNA matches it firmly. Clone size, where shown, is once, few, many, or a class for clones that have expanded.

cdr3_nt: TGCGCCAGCACCCGGGACAGGGGGGCAACAGATACGCAGTATTTT; cdr3_aa: CASTRDRGATDTQYF; v_call: TRBV5-1; d_call: TRBD1; clone_size: once; j_call: TRBJ2-3
cdr3_nt: TGTGCCAGCAGCTTAGGACAGGGGAGCAATCAGCCCCAGCATTTT; cdr3_aa: CASSLGQGSNQPQHF; v_call: TRBV7-6; d_call: TRBD1; clone_size: -; j_call: TRBJ1-5
cdr3_nt: TGTGCCAGCAGCTATTCAGGGGTAATTGGAAACACCATATATTTT; cdr3_aa: CASSYSGVIGNTIYF; v_call: TRBV7-9; d_call: -; clone_size: -; j_call: TRBJ1-3
cdr3_nt: TGTGCCAGCAGCCCAGGGGGCATGAACTATGGCTACACCTTC; cdr3_aa: CASSPGGMNYGYTF; v_call: TRBV9; d_call: TRBD1; clone_size: once; j_call: TRBJ1-2
cdr3_nt: TGTGCCAGCAGCTTAGCGACATTCACAGATACGCAGTATTTT; cdr3_aa: CASSLATFTDTQYF; v_call: TRBV7-6; d_call: -; clone_size: -; j_call: TRBJ2-3
cdr3_nt: TGTGCCAGCAGCCCTTGGACAGGGGTGGCAGATACGCAGTATTTT; cdr3_aa: CASSPWTGVADTQYF; v_call: TRBV3-1/TRBV3-2; d_call: TRBD1; clone_size: -; j_call: TRBJ2-3
cdr3_nt: TGCGCCAGCAGCCAAGAGAGGACAGGGGGATTTTATGGCTACACCTTC; cdr3_aa: CASSQERTGGFYGYTF; v_call: TRBV4-3; d_call: TRBD1; clone_size: -; j_call: TRBJ1-2
cdr3_nt: TGTGCCAGCTCACAACAGGGTTCTGAGACCCAGTACTTC; cdr3_aa: CASSQQGSETQYF; v_call: TRBV18; d_call: -; clone_size: -; j_call: TRBJ2-5
cdr3_nt: TGCGCCAGCAGCTTGGGGACAGGGGGCTATTTTGGTAATGAAAAACTGTTTTTT; cdr3_aa: CASSLGTGGYFGNEKLFF; v_call: TRBV5-1; d_call: TRBD1; clone_size: -; j_call: TRBJ1-4
cdr3_nt: TGTGCCAGCCAGACCCGGACAGGGATGAACACTGAAGCTTTCTTT; cdr3_aa: CASQTRTGMNTEAFF; v_call: TRBV6-1; d_call: TRBD1; clone_size: -; j_call: TRBJ1-1